This TCR beta chain came from a study of Graves' ophthalmopathy and Graves' hyperthyroidism. Overall study findings and caveats: For separating ophthalmopathy from stable hyperthyroidism, a 13-signature model gave 85% to 90% sensitivity and roughly 78% specificity.

The CDR3 runs 17 residues. J lost 3 bases, V lost 6 bases, and 14 bases had no gene match. Germline loops: CDR1 SGHAT, CDR2 FQNNGV. This clonotype appeared a few times. Its target is not known. Newly diagnosed hyperthyroidism donors, aged 18 to 65, duration under 2 months. Orbital computed tomography, thyroid ultrasound, TRAb, serum thyroxine and clinical symptoms formed the basis of diagnosis. The sequenced template was RNA, covering the TCR beta CDR3 region. First-round RT-PCR used HTBI primers; second-round multiplex PCR followed. TCRdb reanalysed the multiplex PCR reads using MiXCR and keeps one entry per CDR3 protein. Of more than 1,000,000 distinct CDR3 sequences listed, about 40% are singletons.

V is TRBV11-2 and J is TRBJ1-2; 9 bases map to TRBD1. This receptor was taken from an adult man with Graves' hyperthyroidism. The source material was peripheral blood or thyroid tissue (not recorded which). CDR3 sequence reads: CASRDINRGLGDYGYTF. The CDR3 DNA reads as TGTGCCAGCAGGGACATAAACAGGGGGCTAGGGGACTATGGCTACACCTTC.